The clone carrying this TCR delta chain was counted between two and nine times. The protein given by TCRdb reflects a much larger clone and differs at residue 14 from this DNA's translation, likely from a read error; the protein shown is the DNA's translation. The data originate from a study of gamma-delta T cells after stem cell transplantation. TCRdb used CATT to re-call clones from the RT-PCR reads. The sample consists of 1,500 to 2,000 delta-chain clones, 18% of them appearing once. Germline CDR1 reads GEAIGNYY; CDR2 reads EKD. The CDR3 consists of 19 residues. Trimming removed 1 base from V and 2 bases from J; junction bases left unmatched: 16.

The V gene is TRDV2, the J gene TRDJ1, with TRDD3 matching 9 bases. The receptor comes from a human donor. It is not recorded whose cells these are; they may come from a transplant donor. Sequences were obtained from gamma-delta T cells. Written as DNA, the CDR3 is TGTGCCTGTGACACACTGCGACTGGGGGACAATTACGAGACCGATAAACTCATCTTT. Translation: CACDTLRLGDNYETDKLIF.